The 30 T cell receptor beta chains below all came from one sample that was sequenced in a study of prognosis after radiotherapy for stage I lung cancer (TCRdb year 2021). The sample was run on an Illumina HiSeq 3000. The TCR beta CDR3 region was amplified from genomic DNA by two rounds of multiplex PCR. In the first round of PCR, primers specific to each TRBV and TRBJ gene were used, and the primer sequences are filed in Chinese patent CN105087789A. TCRdb reran the public reads through fastp at Q25 and MiXCR, keeping productive beta chains. Each CDR3 protein appears once, grouped with its most common genes and DNA. The sample includes approximately 20,000 distinct CDR3 sequences, with roughly 26% observed a single time. In total, the top ten clones hold around a fifth of the sample. The starting material was PBMCs, obtained before or after stereotactic body radiation therapy (not recorded which). The receptors were gathered from a donor over 45 with non-small cell lung cancer.

This clonotype was counted many times. The CDR3 loop reads CASSQAAPGRGSPYEQYF. Here the CDR3 DNA reads TGCGCCAGCAGCCAAGCGGCCCCGGGTAGGGGAAGTCCCTACGAGCAGTACTTC. This rearrangement joins TRBV4-3 to TRBJ2-7; possible D gene TRBD1, 5 bases. The germline V and J ends were trimmed by 1 base and 2 bases, with 21 bases remaining between them. Germline values: CDR1 LGHNA, CDR2 YSLEER. The CDR3 is 18 amino acids.

Notes on this clonotype: A single base is all that separates this from a far larger clone, so a read error is likely. J is TRBJ2-5 and V is TRBV13; 8 bases map to TRBD2. The end of the DNA fits TRBJ2-1 better, so the J call may be wrong. The length of the CDR3 is 14 residues. Germline CDR1 PRHDT, CDR2 FYEKMQ (reference sequence). CDR3 DNA: TGTGCCAGCAGCCAGCGGGAGTGCCTCGATGAGCAGTTCTTC. Residues: CASSQRECLDEQFF.

In its sample, this clonotype was seen many times. The chain combines TRBV15 with TRBJ2-2, with TRBD1 matching over 7 bases. The germline gives CDR1 LNHNV, CDR2 YYDKDF (reference sequence). This CDR3 region has 13 residues. The junction had 3 bases not matched to a gene; V was cut back by 8 bases and J by 3 bases. This CDR3 is CATRDSHTGELFF. CDR3 coding DNA: TGTGCCACCCGGGACAGCCACACCGGGGAGCTGTTTTTT.

This clonotype was observed once. It differs at one base from a far larger clone, so likely a read error. This chain uses TRBV6-8 with TRBJ2-7; D remains unclear. Germline values: CDR1 MNHGY, CDR2 SAAAGT. The length of the CDR3 is 14 residues. The V gene lost 0 bases and the J gene lost 5 bases, with 11 bases spanning the gap. The CDR3 DNA reads TGTGCCAGCAGTTACTCATCGGATTCCCACGAGCAGTACTTC. It specifies CASSYSSDSHEQYF.

Worth noting for this clonotype: It differs at one base from a far larger clone, so likely a read error. The chain uses TRBV20-1 and TRBJ2-5; no reliable D call. With the DNA end fitting TRBJ2-1 better, the J assignment may be wrong. The CDR3 spans 14 residues. Germline V gives CDR1 DFQATT, CDR2 SNEGSKA (reference sequence). In DNA, the CDR3 is TGCAGTGCTAGAGGCGCCTCCTTCTACAATGAGCAGTTCTTC. Translation: CSARGASFYNEQFF.

As for this clonotype: At one end, the junction sequence differs from germline, possibly due to a read error. The chain combines TRBV15 with TRBJ2-1; tentative D call: TRBD2 (5 bases). Per germline, CDR1 LNHNV and CDR2 YYDKDF (reference sequence). The CDR3 is made up of 14 amino acids. CDR3 sequence: CATSRELVANEQFF. The DNA of the CDR3 is TGTGCAACCAGCAGAGAACTAGTGGCCAATGAGCAGTTCTTC.

Ten or more counts support this clonotype. V and J are TRBV7-9 and TRBJ2-1; no reliable D call. Germline lookup yields CDR1 SEHNR and CDR2 FQNEAQ (reference sequence). The CDR3 sequence is 16 residues long. V was trimmed by 5 bases and J by 3 bases, leaving 17 bases between them. The CDR3 DNA is TGTGCCAGCAGCGGCGTCACGGAGTCGGTCTACAATGAGCAGTTCTTC. Protein: CASSGVTESVYNEQFF.

This clonotype rates as large. This chain connects TRBV7-9 to TRBJ2-2, with D possibly matching TRBD2 (6 bases). Per germline, CDR1 SEHNR and CDR2 FQNEAQ (reference sequence). The ends were cut back, 3 bases at V and 6 bases at J, with 14 bases in the middle. CDR3 length: 15 amino acids. The CDR3 coding sequence is TGTGCCAGCAGCTTTAGCGGAGTACAGTCCGGGGAGCTGTTTTTT. It specifies CASSFSGVQSGELFF.

This clonotype was counted ten times or more. The chain uses TRBV9 and TRBJ2-7; D ambiguous. The germline gives CDR1 SGDLS, CDR2 YYNGEE. V lost 0 bases, J lost 0 bases, and 10 bases lay in between. The length of the CDR3 is 15 residues. CDR3 coding DNA: TGTGCCAGCAGCGTAGGTTTGCGGAGCTCCTACGAGCAGTACTTC. Translated, it gives CASSVGLRSSYEQYF. Looking up the rest from reference TRBV9 and TRBJ2-7 gives the full variable domain: DSGVTQTPKHLITATGQRVTLRCSPRSGDLSVYWYQQSLDQGLQFLIQYYNGEERAKGNILERFSAQQFPDLHSELNLSSLELGDSALYFCASSVGLRSSYEQYFGPGTRLTVT.

This clonotype appeared many times. This sequence joins TRBV18 and TRBJ2-3; TRBD2 aligns across 10 bases. This CDR3 region has 17 residues. Losses at the gene ends were 2 bases for V and 4 bases for J; bases not matched to a gene: 9. The germline CDR1 and CDR2 sequences are KGHSH and LQKENI. The CDR3 DNA reads as TGTGCCAGCTCACCAACTTGGTCTAGCGGGAGTCCAGATACGCAGTATTTT. Residues: CASSPTWSSGSPDTQYF.

Within the sample, this clonotype is medium-sized. This chain links TRBV3-1 with TRBJ2-1, with 8 bases lining up with TRBD2. J lost 12 bases, V lost 3 bases, and 7 bases had no gene match. The CDR3 covers 13 residues. Germline values: CDR1 LGHDT, CDR2 YNNKEL (reference sequence). The CDR3 DNA reads TGTGCCAGCAGCCAGGGAAGCGGGGGTACGCAGTTCTTC. Translation gives CASSQGSGGTQFF.

As for this clonotype: This likely reflects a read error, since a far larger clone is one base away. The chain carries TRBV6-4 and TRBJ1-5; D gene unclear. Germline V CDR1 and CDR2: MRHNA, SNTAGT. The CDR3 is 13 residues long. The CDR3 DNA reads TGTGCCAGCAGTTACCGGCTAAATCAGCCCCATCATTTT. Amino acids: CASSYRLNQPHHF.

This clonotype was detected many times. The chain combines TRBV6-5 with TRBJ1-2; D is perhaps TRBD1 (5 bases). In germline, CDR1 is MNHEY, CDR2 SVGAGI. CDR3 length equals 14 residues. V was shortened by 2 bases and J by 4 bases, with 11 bases between the two germline ends. CDR3 nucleotide sequence: TGTGCCAGCAGTTACAAAGGGGATTCCTATGGCTACACCTTC. This codes for CASSYKGDSYGYTF.

This clonotype has ten or more counts. The CDR3 loop reads CASSELGDIYEQYF. As DNA, the CDR3 is TGTGCCAGCAGTGAATTAGGGGACATCTACGAGCAGTACTTC. J is TRBJ2-7 and V is TRBV25-1, with a tentative D call TRBD1 (6 bases). Deletions cut 1 base from V and 3 bases from J, with 10 bases between. CDR3 size: 14 residues. The germline gives CDR1 MGHDK, CDR2 SYGVNS.

The table lists this clonotype with many counts. The V and J genes are TRBV28 and TRBJ1-1; unclear D gene. This CDR3 spans 14 amino acids. V dropped 2 bases and J dropped 5 bases, with 12 bases sitting between them. Germline assignment: CDR1 MDHEN and CDR2 SYDVKM. CDR3 DNA: TGTGCCAGCAGTTTAATAAGTCGGCAGACTGAAGCTTTCTTT. Amino acid sequence: CASSLISRQTEAFF.

Worth noting for this clonotype: Since a much larger clone is just one base distant, this may be a read error. The gene calls are TRBV15 and TRBJ2-5; weak D call: TRBD2 (5 bases). This CDR3 is built from 11 residues. CDR1 LNHNV and CDR2 YYDKDF come from the germline V gene (reference sequence). The CDR3 loop is CATSTEESQYF. Written as DNA, the CDR3 is TGTGCCACCAGCACGGAGGAGAGCCAGTACTTC.

This clonotype showed up many times. The chain is built from TRBV2 and TRBJ2-7, with D perhaps TRBD2 (6 bases). Germline values: CDR1 SNHLY, CDR2 FYNNEI. Trimming pared 4 bases from V and 0 bases from J, leaving 10 bases between. The CDR3 contains 14 residues. CDR3 bases: TGTGCCAGCAGTGGGGGACTCCACTCCTACGAGCAGTACTTC. It specifies CASSGGLHSYEQYF.

This clonotype was seen only a few times. A read error may be the cause here, since a much bigger clone is one base away. No conserved phenylalanine or tryptophan ends this CDR3, so it is likely a read error. The genes are TRBV7-9 and TRBJ1-4; a possible D gene is TRBD1 (5 bases). Germline loops: CDR1 SEHNR, CDR2 FQNEAQ (reference sequence). Trimming cost V 5 bases and J 13 bases, with 14 bases left between them. The CDR3 spans 12 residues. CDR3 protein: CASSPDQGGLFL. The CDR3, as DNA: TGTGCCAGCAGCCCCGACCAGGGTGGACTGTTTCTT.

The J gene is TRBJ2-5, the V gene TRBV5-4; D might be TRBD2 (5 bases). The germline V gene has CDR1 SGHNT and CDR2 YYREEE (reference sequence). The CDR3 loop spans 14 amino acids. Trimming stripped 5 bases from V and 4 bases from J, with 15 bases between. The CDR3 reads CASRTIATPETQYF. CDR3 nucleotides: TGTGCCAGCAGAACAATAGCGACCCCAGAGACCCAGTACTTC.

There are many counts of this clonotype. The chain has TRBV5-1 and TRBJ2-7; D is tentatively TRBD1 or TRBD2 (5 bases each). CDR3 size: 14 residues. Trimming removed 4 bases at V and 2 bases at J, with 13 bases between. CDR1 SGHRS and CDR2 YFSETQ come from the germline V gene. The CDR3 bases are TGCGCCAGCAGCCTTACTCGGGGACCCTACGAGCAGTACTTC. This encodes CASSLTRGPYEQYF.

In regard to this clonotype: One base away lies a much larger clone, so this may be a sequencing read error. This rearrangement joins TRBV24-1 to TRBJ2-4; 14 bases match TRBD2. CDR1 is KGHDR, CDR2 SFDVKD, per germline. This CDR3 region has 18 residues. The CDR3 sequence is CVTSDSGLAGGSKNIQYF. The CDR3 bases are TGTGTCACCAGTGACTCAGGACTAGCGGGAGGTTCCAAAAACATTCAGTACTTC.

This clonotype was counted ten times or more. In DNA form, the CDR3 reads TGCAGTGCTAGTTTGGGGTACGAGCAGTACTTC. It translates to CSASLGYEQYF. The chain employs TRBV20-1 and TRBJ2-7, with D hard to call. The germline gives CDR1 DFQATT, CDR2 SNEGSKA (reference sequence). V lost 3 bases to trimming and J lost 4 bases, with 7 bases between them. This CDR3 has 11 residues.

This clonotype was found many times. The chain is built from TRBV6-4 and TRBJ2-3, with 13 positions matching TRBD2. The CDR3 spans 16 residues. Germline V gene data show CDR1 as MRHNA and CDR2 as SNTAGT. The trim removed 3 bases at V and 4 bases at J, leaving 4 bases unmatched. The CDR3 coding sequence is TGTGCCAGCAGTGATGGACTAGCGGGAGATGCAGATACGCAGTATTTT. It yields the protein CASSDGLAGDADTQYF.

This clonotype occurred many times. The V call is TRBV20-1, the J call TRBJ2-3; 7 positions agree with TRBD2. The CDR3 is 13 amino acids. After removal of 7 bases from V and 4 bases from J, the junction contained 8 bases not matched to a gene. The germline gives CDR1 DFQATT, CDR2 SNEGSKA (reference sequence). The CDR3 is CSVTSGAPDTQYF. Written as DNA, the CDR3 is TGCAGTGTGACCAGCGGGGCTCCAGATACGCAGTATTTT.

At least ten counts were recorded for this clonotype. This chain uses TRBV27 with TRBJ1-1; D remains unclear. This CDR3 has 13 amino acids. The germline CDR1 and CDR2 sequences are MNHEY and SMNVEV (reference sequence). V lost 2 bases to trimming and J lost 1 base, with 5 bases between them. CDR3 in DNA: TGTGCCAGCAGTTTAAAGGGGAACACTGAAGCTTTCTTT. Its translation is CASSLKGNTEAFF.

With respect to this clonotype: It may be a read error: a sequence one base away is much more abundant. This chain connects TRBV12-3 or TRBV12-4 to TRBJ1-4; the D is unclear. V lost 6 bases and J 11 bases, leaving 16 bases between the germline ends. The CDR3 totals 13 residues. CDR3 in amino acids: CASSNLVGDKLFF. CDR3 DNA: TGTGCCAGCAGCAACCTTGTGGGTGATAAACTGTTTTTT.

In its sample, this clonotype is medium-sized (0.01 to 0.1%). The V gene is TRBV7-8, the J gene TRBJ2-3; 8 bases agree with TRBD2. The germline V gene has CDR1 SGHVS and CDR2 FQNEAQ. The CDR3 runs 14 residues. Trimming at V came to 3 bases and at J to 1 base, leaving 0 bases not matched to a gene. The CDR3 region has the DNA TGTGCCAGCAGCTTGCGGGAGGGCACAGATACGCAGTATTTT. Its translation is CASSLREGTDTQYF.

Note on this clonotype: A clone one base away is much larger, so this may be a read error. The genes are TRBV7-9 and TRBJ1-1; D uncertain. Germline V lookup: CDR1 SEHNR, CDR2 FQNEAQ (reference sequence). Trimming took 5 bases from V and 8 from J, leaving 12 bases between them. This CDR3 region has 12 residues. The DNA of the CDR3 is TGTGCCAGCAGCCCGGGAGGCATCGAAGCTTTCTTT. This sequence encodes CASSPGGIEAFF.

A remark on this clonotype: A far bigger clonotype differs at one base, so this is likely a read error. The chain employs TRBV6-8 and TRBJ2-7, with D tentatively TRBD1 (6 bases). Germline assignment: CDR1 MNHGY and CDR2 SAAAGT. This CDR3 spans 16 amino acids. V was clipped by 6 bases and J by 1 base, with 19 bases between them. CDR3 protein: CASSSLDRTASYEQYF. The CDR3 DNA is TGTGCCAGCAGCTCCTTAGACAGGACAGCATCCTACGAGCAGTACTTC.

There are many counts of this clonotype. The V gene is TRBV5-4, the J gene TRBJ1-1, with D unresolved. The germline V and J ends were trimmed by 2 bases and 1 base, with 15 bases remaining between them. Per germline, CDR1 SGHNT and CDR2 YYREEE (reference sequence). This CDR3 spans 16 amino acids. This CDR3 is CASSFGGPARNTEAFF. The DNA of the CDR3 is TGTGCCAGCAGCTTTGGAGGGCCAGCCAGGAACACTGAAGCTTTCTTT.